These T cell receptor beta chains were read from a single sample in a study of graft-versus-host responses after intestinal transplantation. Method: immunoSEQ multiplex PCR; TCRdb's copy keeps in-frame clones and lacks some. This table holds tens of thousands of clones, around 83% found once. These receptors lack a known antigen. Material: unstimulated CD8+ T cells sorted from spleen or lymph node cells, obtained before intestinal transplant. These receptor sequences come from a human donor who received an intestinal transplant. Both conserved end residues are part of each CDR3. A D gene is named only where the DNA matches it firmly. For some rows the clone size is stated as once, few or many, or as a class when expanded; others skip it.

clone size	V gene	D gene	J gene	CDR3 DNA	CDR3 protein
NA	TRBV29-1	NA	TRBJ1-2	TGCAGCGTTGAGGTGAACTATGGCTACACCTTC	CSVEVNYGYTF
NA	TRBV7-2	TRBD2	TRBJ2-1	TGTGCCAGCAGCTTAACTAGCGGGAGTCAGTCCGGTCTCTACAATGAGCAGTTCTTC	CASSLTSGSQSGLYNEQFF
NA	TRBV2	NA	TRBJ2-3	TGTGCCAGCAGTGACGGTCCGGGTAGGAGCACAGATACGCAGTATTTT	CASSDGPGRSTDTQYF
NA	TRBV6-4	NA	TRBJ2-3	TGTGCCAGCAGTAGACAGGGCACAGATACGCAGTATTTT	CASSRQGTDTQYF
once	TRBV4-2	TRBD2	TRBJ2-2	TGTGCCAGCACCCACTCAAGCGGGGGGGCCGCCACCGGGGAGCTGTTTTTT	CASTHSSGGAATGELFF
NA	TRBV29-1	TRBD1	TRBJ2-2	TGCAGCGTTGAAGAGGGGACAGGGGCGACCGGGGAGCTGTTTTTT	CSVEEGTGATGELFF
NA	TRBV10-3	TRBD1	TRBJ1-6	TGTGCCATCATGGGGACAGCATATAATTCACCCCTCCACTTT	CAIMGTAYNSPLHF
NA	TRBV2	NA	TRBJ1-1	TGTGCCAGCAATGAAATACAGAACACTGAAGCTTTCTTT	CASNEIQNTEAFF
NA	TRBV5-6	NA	TRBJ2-3	TGTGCCAGCAGCTCCGGAACTACCCTAACAGGGCCTAGCACAGATACGCAGTATTTT	CASSSGTTLTGPSTDTQYF
NA	TRBV6-6	NA	TRBJ2-7	TGTGCCAGCAGTTACTCAACCTTATACGAGCAGTACTTC	CASSYSTLYEQYF
NA	TRBV15	NA	TRBJ1-2	TGTGCCACCAGCAGAGATCTCGGGGATGGGGGCTACACCTTC	CATSRDLGDGGYTF